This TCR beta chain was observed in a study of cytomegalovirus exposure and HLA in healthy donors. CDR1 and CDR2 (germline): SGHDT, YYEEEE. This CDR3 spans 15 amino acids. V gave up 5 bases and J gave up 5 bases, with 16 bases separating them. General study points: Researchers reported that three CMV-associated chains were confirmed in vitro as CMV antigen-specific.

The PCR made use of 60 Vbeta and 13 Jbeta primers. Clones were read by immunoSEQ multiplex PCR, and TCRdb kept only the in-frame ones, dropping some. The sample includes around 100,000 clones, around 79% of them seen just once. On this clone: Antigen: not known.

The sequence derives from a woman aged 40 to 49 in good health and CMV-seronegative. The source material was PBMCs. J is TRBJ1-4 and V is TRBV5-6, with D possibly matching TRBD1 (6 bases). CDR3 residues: CASRRRGQGNEKLFF. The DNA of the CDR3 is TGTGCCAGCAGGCGCCGTGGGCAGGGGAATGAAAAACTGTTTTTT.